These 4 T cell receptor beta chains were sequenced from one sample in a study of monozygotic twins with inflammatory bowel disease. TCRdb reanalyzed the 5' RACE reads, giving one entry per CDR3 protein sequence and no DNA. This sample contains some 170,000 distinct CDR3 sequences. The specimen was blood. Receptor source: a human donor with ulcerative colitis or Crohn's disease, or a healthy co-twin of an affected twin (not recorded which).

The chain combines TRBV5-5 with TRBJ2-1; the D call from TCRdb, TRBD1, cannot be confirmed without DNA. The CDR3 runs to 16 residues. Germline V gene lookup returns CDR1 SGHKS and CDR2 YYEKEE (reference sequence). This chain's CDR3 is CASSLWDSPNQAPQFF. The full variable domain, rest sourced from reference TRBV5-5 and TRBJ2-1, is DAGVTQSPTHLIKTRGQQVTLRCSPISGHKSVSWYQQVLGQGPQFIFQYYEKEERGRGNFPDRFSARQFPNYSSELNVNALLLGDSALYLCASSLWDSPNQAPQFFGPGTRLTVL.

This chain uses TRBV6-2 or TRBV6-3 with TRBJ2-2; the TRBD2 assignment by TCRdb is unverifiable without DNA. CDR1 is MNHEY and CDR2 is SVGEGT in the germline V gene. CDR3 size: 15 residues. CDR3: CASSFEGANTGELFF.

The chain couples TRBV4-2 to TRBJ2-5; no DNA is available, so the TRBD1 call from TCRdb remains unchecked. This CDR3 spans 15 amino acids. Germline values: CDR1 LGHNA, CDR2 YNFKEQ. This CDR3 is CASSQDGTYQETQYF.

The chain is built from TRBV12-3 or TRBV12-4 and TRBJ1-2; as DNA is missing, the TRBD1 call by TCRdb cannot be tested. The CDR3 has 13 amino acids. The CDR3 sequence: CASSSTGVGGYTF.